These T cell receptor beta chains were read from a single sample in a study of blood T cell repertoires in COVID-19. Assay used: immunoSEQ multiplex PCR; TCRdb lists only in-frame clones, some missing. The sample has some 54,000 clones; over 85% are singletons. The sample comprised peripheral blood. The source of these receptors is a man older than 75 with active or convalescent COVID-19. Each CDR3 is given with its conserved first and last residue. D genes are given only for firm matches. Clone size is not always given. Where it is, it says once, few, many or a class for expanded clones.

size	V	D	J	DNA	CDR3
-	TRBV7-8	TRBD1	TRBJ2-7	TGTGCCAGCAGCTTACAGGGGGAGAGGAGCTCCTACGAGCAGTACTTC	CASSLQGERSSYEQYF
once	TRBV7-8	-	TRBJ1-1	TGTGCCAGCAGCTCCCAACAGACAGGTGGAACTGAAGCTTTCTTT	CASSSQQTGGTEAFF
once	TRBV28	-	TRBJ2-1	TGTGCCACAGGAGGCGGGCCGAAGGGGAGGAGTGAGCAGTTCTTC	CATGGGPKGRSEQFF
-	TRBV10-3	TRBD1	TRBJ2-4	TGTGCCATCAGTGATCCTGAACACCGGGACAGGGGAAACATTCAGTACTTC	CAISDPEHRDRGNIQYF
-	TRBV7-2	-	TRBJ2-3	TGTGCCAGCAGCCTTAGCACAGATACGCAGTATTTT	CASSLSTDTQYF
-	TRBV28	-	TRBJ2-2	TGTGCCAGCAGTTTACCCCACGGAGCGAACACCGGGGAGCTGTTTTTT	CASSLPHGANTGELFF
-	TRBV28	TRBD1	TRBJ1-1	TGTGCCAGCAGTTTACTTACAGGGGGCACTGAAGCTTTCTTT	CASSLLTGGTEAFF
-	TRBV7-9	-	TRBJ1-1	TGTGCCAGCAGCCTCGGGTCCGCCGGTGAAGCTTTCTTT	CASSLGSAGEAFF
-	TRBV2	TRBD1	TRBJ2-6	TGTGCCAGCAAGCAGGGGGCTTACTCTGGGGCCAACGTCCTGACTTTC	CASKQGAYSGANVLTF
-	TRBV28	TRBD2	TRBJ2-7	TGTGCCAGCAGTCCCCCCGGGAGCGGGAGGGTGGGCGAGCAGTACTTC	CASSPPGSGRVGEQYF
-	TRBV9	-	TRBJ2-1	TGTGCCAGCAGCCCCCGGGACTTGTACTACAATGAGCAGTTCTTC	CASSPRDLYYNEQFF
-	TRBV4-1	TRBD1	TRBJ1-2	TGCGCCAGCAGCCAAGGGACAGGAGGATATGGCTACACCTTC	CASSQGTGGYGYTF
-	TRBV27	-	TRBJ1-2	TGTGCCAGCAGTTTATGGGCTGACAGTTTATATGGCTACACCTTC	CASSLWADSLYGYTF
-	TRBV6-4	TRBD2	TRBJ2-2	TGTGCCAGCAGTTCTAGCGGGACGAACACCGGGGAGCTGTTTTTT	CASSSSGTNTGELFF
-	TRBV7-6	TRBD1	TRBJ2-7	TGTGCCAGCAGCCGAACAACAGGGGATAGGTACGAGCAGTACTTC	CASSRTTGDRYEQYF
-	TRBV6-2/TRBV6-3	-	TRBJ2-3	TGTGCCAGCAGCCCTCGAGGTCTAGGCACAGATACGCAGTATTTT	CASSPRGLGTDTQYF
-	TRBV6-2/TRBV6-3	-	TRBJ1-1	TGTGCCAGCAGTCGAGGCACTGAAGCTTTCTTT	CASSRGTEAFF
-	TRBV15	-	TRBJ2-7	TGTGCCACCAGCAGAGAAAAGCACTACGAGCAGTACTTC	CATSREKHYEQYF
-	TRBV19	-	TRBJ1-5	TGTGCCAGTAGTCCCTCACGCGAGCAGCCCCAGCATTTT	CASSPSREQPQHF
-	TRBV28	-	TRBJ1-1	TGTGCCAGCAGTTCGTCCGGGTGGCAGACGAACACTGAAGCTTTCTTT	CASSSSGWQTNTEAFF
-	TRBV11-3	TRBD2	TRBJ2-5	TGTGCCAGCAGCCTTGGACTAGCGGGATTTGGAGAGACCCAGTACTTC	CASSLGLAGFGETQYF
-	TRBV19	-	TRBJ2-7	TGTGCCAGTAGTATACGGCGGAAAGAAACCGAGCAGTACTTC	CASSIRRKETEQYF